This TCR beta chain was identified during a study of cytomegalovirus exposure and HLA in healthy donors. Study-wide background: Some 80 million unique TCR sequences came from HLA-typed donors in an early release. General study points: Later analysis demonstrated an association between a missense DCLRE1C variant and TCR beta V- and J-gene trimming.

CDR1 is LGHNA, CDR2 YNFKEQ, per germline. Trimming removed 0 bases from V and 2 bases from J; junction bases left unmatched: 9. This CDR3 is 17 amino acids long. With 60 Vbeta and 13 Jbeta primers, the PCR was carried out. Clones were sequenced by immunoSEQ multiplex PCR, and TCRdb holds only the in-frame ones, with some missing. The sample has 200,000 to 300,000 clones, approximately 85% seen once. The count of this clone is one. Its matching antigen is unknown. The chain has TRBV4-2 and TRBJ1-2, with 7 nucleotides matching TRBD1. This receptor was obtained from a girl between 2 and 10 years old in good health and CMV-seronegative. What was sequenced was PBMCs. The CDR3 DNA sequence: TGTGCCAGCAGCCAAGATGGGTTAATGGGACAGAACTATGGCTACACCTTC. Protein: CASSQDGLMGQNYGYTF.